These 8 T cell receptor beta chains share one sample of origin, sequenced in a study of blood T cells in healthy people across ages. It was with a sample-barcoded 5' primer and a J-beta primer mix that a second PCR of roughly 6 to 12 cycles was run. One entry per CDR3 protein results from TCRdb running MiXCR on the 5' RACE reads. The table shows fewer than 1,000,000 distinct CDR3 sequences, with 44% occurring only once. Sequencing used blood. Every receptor here comes from a man in his sixties in good health.

Details on this clonotype: Just one base apart from a much larger clone, this may be a read error. V usage is TRBV24-1 and J usage is TRBJ2-1; 7 bases agree with TRBD1. The CDR3 is 15 amino acids. Per the germline V gene, CDR1 is KGHDR and CDR2 is SFDVKD. Trimming took 0 bases from V and 5 from J; bases not matched to a gene: 3. The CDR3 DNA follows: TGTGCCACCAGTGATTTGTATACAGGGGACAATGAGCAGTTCTTC. This gives the protein CATSDLYTGDNEQFF.

This clonotype appeared a few times. The gene calls are TRBV29-1 and TRBJ2-5, with 7 nucleotides matching TRBD2. Germline V gene lookup returns CDR1 SQVTM and CDR2 ANQGSEA. This CDR3 has 13 residues. V shed 1 base, J shed 1 base, and the junction held 0 bases outside the gene matches. The CDR3: CSVEGGGQETQYF. As DNA, the CDR3 is TGCAGCGTTGAAGGGGGGGGCCAAGAGACCCAGTACTTC.

The CDR3 DNA reads as TGTGCCAGCAGTCCCGACATCGGGCCGGGGACAGATACGCAGTATTTT. This translates into CASSPDIGPGTDTQYF. This chain links TRBV28 with TRBJ2-3; D might be TRBD2 (5 bases). CDR1 and CDR2 (germline): MDHEN, SYDVKM. V shed 5 bases and J shed 3 bases, with 18 bases lying between them. CDR3 size: 16 residues.

This clonotype was found once. The chain is built from TRBV11-3 and TRBJ2-5, with D perhaps assigned TRBD1 or TRBD2 (6 bases each). V lost 6 bases, J lost 12 bases, and 17 bases lay in between. Per germline, CDR1 SGHNT and CDR2 YENEEA. This CDR3 is 12 amino acids long. The DNA for the CDR3 is TGTGCCAGCAGTCTGCCCGGGGGCGATAAGTACTTC. It is translated as CASSLPGGDKYF.

The rearrangement uses TRBV7-9 and TRBJ1-1; D remains ambiguous. The CDR3 is 13 amino acids. Looked up from germline, CDR1 is SEHNR and CDR2 is FQNEAQ (reference sequence). V gave up 3 bases and J gave up 4 bases, with 9 bases separating them. The CDR3 protein is CASSFEGSTEAFF. The CDR3 nucleotides read TGTGCCAGCAGCTTTGAAGGCTCCACTGAAGCTTTCTTT.

Many counts were recorded for this clonotype. This rearrangement joins TRBV6-6 to TRBJ2-7; D tentatively fits TRBD1 or TRBD2 (5 bases each). V lost 2 bases and J 3 bases, leaving 11 bases between the germline ends. This CDR3 has 14 amino acids. Germline assignment: CDR1 MNHNY and CDR2 SVGAGI (reference sequence). CDR3 sequence: CASSYGRGRYEQYF. DNA of the CDR3: TGTGCCAGCAGTTACGGTCGGGGACGCTACGAGCAGTACTTC.

This clonotype occurred a few times. The rearrangement links TRBV21-1 to TRBJ2-1; the D call of TRBD1 is as the table states it, not checked on the DNA. TRBV21-1 is a pseudogene segment. The CDR3 totals 15 residues. The CDR3 here is CASSKDRGYYNEQFF. The CDR3 nucleotides are TGTGCCAGCAGCAAAGACAGGGGTTACTACAATGAGCAGTTCTTC.

The V gene is TRBV24-1, the J gene TRBJ2-1; 9 bases are shared with TRBD1. This CDR3 has 17 residues. CDR1 is KGHDR and CDR2 is SFDVKD in the germline V gene. J was trimmed by 0 bases and V by 3 bases; bases with no gene match: 5. DNA of the CDR3: TGTGCCACCAGTGATGGGACAGGGCTAGGCTCCTACAATGAGCAGTTCTTC. It encodes CATSDGTGLGSYNEQFF.